The present T cell receptor (beta chain) was sequenced within a study of blood T cell repertoires in COVID-19. The overall study: PBMCs, B-cell-depleted T cells, or T cells provided the cDNA or gDNA that made up the material.

Sequencing was performed with immunoSEQ multiplex PCR; in TCRdb, only in-frame clones are kept and a portion is missing. The table has roughly 330,000 clones, 75% to 90% seen once. J was trimmed by 4 bases and V by 3 bases; bases with no gene match: 8. The germline gives CDR1 SGHTS, CDR2 YDEGEE. There are 16 residues in the CDR3. The sample taken for sequencing was PBMCs or T cells enriched from blood (not recorded which). The rearrangement uses TRBV5-8 and TRBJ1-2; 11 bases align to TRBD1. The origin of this receptor is a man aged 25-45 years who had recovered from COVID-19. The CDR3, as DNA: TGTGCCAGCAGCTCCCGGGACAGGGGGTTGGGCTATGGCTACACCTTC. This translates into CASSSRDRGLGYGYTF.